A single TCR beta chain is shown here with its context. Among Cohort 3 donors, those recovered had two negative PCRs, clearance, or symptom resolution. The record originates from a study of blood T cell repertoires in COVID-19. Clones were read by immunoSEQ multiplex PCR, and TCRdb kept only the in-frame ones, dropping some. This table has hundreds of thousands of clones, 80% to 90% appearing once. Source material: PBMCs or T cells enriched from blood (not recorded which). The clonotype comes from a man between 25 and 39 years old who had recovered from COVID-19.

The CDR3 reads CASSLADITNYGYTF. DNA of the CDR3: TGTGCCAGCAGTTTGGCCGACATAACTAACTATGGCTACACCTTC. This chain joins TRBV28 and TRBJ1-2; D gene unclear. The CDR3 contains 15 residues. Germline V gives CDR1 MDHEN, CDR2 SYDVKM. Deletions cut 3 bases from V and 0 bases from J, with 11 bases between.